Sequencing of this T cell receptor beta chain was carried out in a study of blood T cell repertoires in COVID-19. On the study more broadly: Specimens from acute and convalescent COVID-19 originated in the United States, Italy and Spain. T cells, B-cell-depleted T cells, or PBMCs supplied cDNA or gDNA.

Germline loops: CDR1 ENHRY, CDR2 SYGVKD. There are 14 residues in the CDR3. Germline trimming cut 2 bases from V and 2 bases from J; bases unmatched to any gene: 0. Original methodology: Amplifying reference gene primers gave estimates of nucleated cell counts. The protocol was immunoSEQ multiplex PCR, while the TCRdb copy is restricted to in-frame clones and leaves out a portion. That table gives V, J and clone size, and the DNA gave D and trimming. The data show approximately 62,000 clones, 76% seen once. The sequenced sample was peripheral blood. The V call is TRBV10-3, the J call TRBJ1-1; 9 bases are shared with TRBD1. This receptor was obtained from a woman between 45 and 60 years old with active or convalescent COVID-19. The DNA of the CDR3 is TGTGCCATCAGTGAGACAGGGGGCAACACTGAAGCTTTCTTT. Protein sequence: CAISETGGNTEAFF.